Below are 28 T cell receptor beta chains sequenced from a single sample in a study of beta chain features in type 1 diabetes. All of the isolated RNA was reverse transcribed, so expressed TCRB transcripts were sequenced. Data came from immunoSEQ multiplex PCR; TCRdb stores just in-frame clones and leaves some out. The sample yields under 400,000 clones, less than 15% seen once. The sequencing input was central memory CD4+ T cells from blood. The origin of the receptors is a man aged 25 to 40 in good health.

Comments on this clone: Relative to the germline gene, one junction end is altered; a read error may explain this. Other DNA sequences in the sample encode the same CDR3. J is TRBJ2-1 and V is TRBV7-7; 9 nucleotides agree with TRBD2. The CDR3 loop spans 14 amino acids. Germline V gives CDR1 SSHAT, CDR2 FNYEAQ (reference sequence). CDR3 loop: CASSLAGEYNEQFF. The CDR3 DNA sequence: TGTGCTAGCAGCTTAGCGGGGGAGTACAATGAGCAGTTCTTC.

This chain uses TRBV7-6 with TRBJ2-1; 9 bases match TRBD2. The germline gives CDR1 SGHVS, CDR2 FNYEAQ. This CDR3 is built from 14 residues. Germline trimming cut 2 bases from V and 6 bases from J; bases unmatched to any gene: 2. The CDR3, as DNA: TGTGCCAGCAGCTTATCACTAGCGGGCAATGAGCAGTTCTTC. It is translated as CASSLSLAGNEQFF.

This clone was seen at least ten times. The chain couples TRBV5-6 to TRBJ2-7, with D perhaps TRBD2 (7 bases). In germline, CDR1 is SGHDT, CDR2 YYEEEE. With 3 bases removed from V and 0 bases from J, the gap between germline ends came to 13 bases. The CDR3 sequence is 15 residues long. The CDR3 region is CASSWRGQSSYEQYF. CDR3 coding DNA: TGTGCCAGCAGCTGGCGGGGGCAAAGCTCCTACGAGCAGTACTTC.

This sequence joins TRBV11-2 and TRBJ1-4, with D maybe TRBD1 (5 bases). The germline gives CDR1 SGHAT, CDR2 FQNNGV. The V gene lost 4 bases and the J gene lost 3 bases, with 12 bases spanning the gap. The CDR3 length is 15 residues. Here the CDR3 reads CASSSRRGSNEKLFF. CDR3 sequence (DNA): TGTGCCAGCAGCTCCAGGAGGGGATCTAATGAAAAACTGTTTTTT.

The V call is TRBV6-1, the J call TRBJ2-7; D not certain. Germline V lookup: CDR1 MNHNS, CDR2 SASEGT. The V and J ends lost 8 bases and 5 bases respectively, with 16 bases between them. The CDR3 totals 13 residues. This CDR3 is CASGPTGSHEQYF. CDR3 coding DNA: TGTGCCAGCGGTCCCACTGGTTCCCACGAGCAGTACTTC.

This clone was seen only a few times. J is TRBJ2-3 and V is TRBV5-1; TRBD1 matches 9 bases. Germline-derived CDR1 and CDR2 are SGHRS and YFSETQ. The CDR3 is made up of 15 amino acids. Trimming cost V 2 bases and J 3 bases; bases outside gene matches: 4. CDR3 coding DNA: TGCGCCAGCAGCTTCACAGGGGGCAAGACAGATACGCAGTATTTT. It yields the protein CASSFTGGKTDTQYF.

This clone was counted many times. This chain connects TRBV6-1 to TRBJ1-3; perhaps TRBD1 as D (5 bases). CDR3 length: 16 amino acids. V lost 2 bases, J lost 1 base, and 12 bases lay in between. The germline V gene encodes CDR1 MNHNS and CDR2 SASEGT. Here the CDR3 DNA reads TGTGCCAGCAGTGAACCGGGAAGGGGATCTGGAAACACCATATATTTT. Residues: CASSEPGRGSGNTIYF.

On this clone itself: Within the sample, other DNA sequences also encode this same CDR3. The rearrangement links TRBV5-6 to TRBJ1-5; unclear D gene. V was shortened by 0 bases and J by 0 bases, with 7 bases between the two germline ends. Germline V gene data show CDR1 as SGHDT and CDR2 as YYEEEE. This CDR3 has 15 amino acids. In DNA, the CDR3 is TGTGCCAGCAGCTTGGGAGGTTATAGCAATCAGCCCCAGCATTTT. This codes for CASSLGGYSNQPQHF.

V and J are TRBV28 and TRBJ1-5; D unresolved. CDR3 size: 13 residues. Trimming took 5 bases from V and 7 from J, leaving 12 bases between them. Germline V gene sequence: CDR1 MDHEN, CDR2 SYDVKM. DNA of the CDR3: TGTGCCAGCAGTGACCTGAGCTTGCAGCCCCAGCATTTT. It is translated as CASSDLSLQPQHF.

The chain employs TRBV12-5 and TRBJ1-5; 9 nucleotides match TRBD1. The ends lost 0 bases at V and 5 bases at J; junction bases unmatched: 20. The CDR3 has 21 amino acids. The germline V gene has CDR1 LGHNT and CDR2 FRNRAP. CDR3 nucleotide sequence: TGTGCTAGTGGTTTGGTACCGGGGATCACAACAGGGGGCGAAATAGATCAGCCCCAGCATTTT. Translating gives CASGLVPGITTGGEIDQPQHF.

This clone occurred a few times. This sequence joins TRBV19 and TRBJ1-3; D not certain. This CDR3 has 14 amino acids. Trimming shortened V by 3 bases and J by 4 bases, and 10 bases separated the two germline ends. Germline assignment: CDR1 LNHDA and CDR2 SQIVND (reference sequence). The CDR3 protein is CASSINLAGNTIYF. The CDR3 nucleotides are TGTGCCAGTAGTATTAATCTGGCCGGAAACACCATATATTTT.

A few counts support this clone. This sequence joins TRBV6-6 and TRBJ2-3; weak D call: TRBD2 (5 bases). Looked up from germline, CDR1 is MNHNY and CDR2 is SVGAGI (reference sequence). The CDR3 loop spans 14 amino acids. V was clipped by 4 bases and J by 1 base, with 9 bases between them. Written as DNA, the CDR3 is TGTGCCAGCAGTTCCGCGGGCCGCACAGATACGCAGTATTTT. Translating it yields CASSSAGRTDTQYF.

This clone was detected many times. DNA of the CDR3: TGCGCCAGCAGCCAAGGGATGACTAGCGGCCTAACCGGGGAGCTGTTTTTT. Its translation: CASSQGMTSGLTGELFF. V and J are TRBV4-1 and TRBJ2-2; 9 bases are a match to TRBD2. Germline V CDR1 and CDR2: MGHRA, YSYEKL. The trim removed 1 base at V and 5 bases at J, leaving 8 bases unmatched. This CDR3 spans 17 amino acids.

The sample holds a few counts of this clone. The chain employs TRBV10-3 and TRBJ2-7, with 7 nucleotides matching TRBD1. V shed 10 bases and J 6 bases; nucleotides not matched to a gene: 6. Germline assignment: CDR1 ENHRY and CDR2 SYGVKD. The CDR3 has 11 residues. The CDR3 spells CASRSGGEQYV. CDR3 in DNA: TGTGCCAGCAGGTCAGGGGGCGAGCAGTACGTC.

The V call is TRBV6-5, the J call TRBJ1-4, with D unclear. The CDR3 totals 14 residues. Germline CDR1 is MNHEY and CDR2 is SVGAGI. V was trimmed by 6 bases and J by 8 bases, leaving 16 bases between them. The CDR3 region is CASRNPHRREKLFF. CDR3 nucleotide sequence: TGTGCCAGCAGAAACCCCCATCGACGGGAAAAACTGTTTTTT.

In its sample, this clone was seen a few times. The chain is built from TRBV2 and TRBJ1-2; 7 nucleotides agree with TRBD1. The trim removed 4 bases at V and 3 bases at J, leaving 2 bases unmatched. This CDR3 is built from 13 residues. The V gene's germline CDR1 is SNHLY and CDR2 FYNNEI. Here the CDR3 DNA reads TGTGCCAGCAGTGGGGGGACAGACTATGGCTACACCTTC. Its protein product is CASSGGTDYGYTF.

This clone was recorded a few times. The CDR3 region has the DNA TGTGCCAGCTCACCAGTTAAGACAGGGGGTGCAGCGTCTGGGGCCAACGTCCTGACTTTC. Translating it yields CASSPVKTGGAASGANVLTF. This chain uses TRBV18 with TRBJ2-6, with TRBD1 matching 9 bases. The CDR3 has 20 residues. The germline V gene has CDR1 KGHSH and CDR2 LQKENI. Trimming at V came to 2 bases and at J to 1 base, leaving 12 bases not matched to a gene.

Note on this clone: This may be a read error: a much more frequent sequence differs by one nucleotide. Here the CDR3 DNA reads TGTGCCAGCCGGGAACAAGAGACCCAGTACTTC. Its translation is CASREQETQYF. The chain combines TRBV19 with TRBJ2-5, with a possible D match to TRBD2 (5 bases). Germline assignment: CDR1 LNHDA and CDR2 SQIVND (reference sequence). CDR3 length: 11 amino acids. Deletions cut 9 bases from V and 2 bases from J, with 7 bases between.

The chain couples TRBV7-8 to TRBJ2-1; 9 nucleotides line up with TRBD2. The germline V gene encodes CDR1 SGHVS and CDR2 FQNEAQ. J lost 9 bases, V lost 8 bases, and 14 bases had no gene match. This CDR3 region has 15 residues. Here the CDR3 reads CASSTKGGGGFEQFF. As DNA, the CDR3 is TGTGCCAGCTCTACCAAGGGCGGGGGGGGCTTTGAGCAGTTCTTC.

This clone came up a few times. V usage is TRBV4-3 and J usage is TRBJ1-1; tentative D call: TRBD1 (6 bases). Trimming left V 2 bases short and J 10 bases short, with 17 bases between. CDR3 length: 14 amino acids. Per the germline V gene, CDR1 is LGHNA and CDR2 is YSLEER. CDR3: CASSQTPTGTSAFF. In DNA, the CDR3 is TGCGCCAGCAGCCAAACACCTACCGGGACATCAGCTTTCTTT.

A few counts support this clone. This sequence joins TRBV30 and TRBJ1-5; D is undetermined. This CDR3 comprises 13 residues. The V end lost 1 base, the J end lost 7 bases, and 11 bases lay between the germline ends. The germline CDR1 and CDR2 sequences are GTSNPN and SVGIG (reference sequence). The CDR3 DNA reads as TGTGCCTGGAGTGCACGGACGGGCCAGCCCCAGCATTTT. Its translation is CAWSARTGQPQHF.

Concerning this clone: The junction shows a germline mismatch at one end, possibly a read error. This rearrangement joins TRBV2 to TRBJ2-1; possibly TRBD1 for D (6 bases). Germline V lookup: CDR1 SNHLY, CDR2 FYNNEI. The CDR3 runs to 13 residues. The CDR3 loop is CASSEQGYNKQFF. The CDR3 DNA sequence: TGTGCCAGTAGTGAACAGGGCTACAATAAGCAGTTCTTC.

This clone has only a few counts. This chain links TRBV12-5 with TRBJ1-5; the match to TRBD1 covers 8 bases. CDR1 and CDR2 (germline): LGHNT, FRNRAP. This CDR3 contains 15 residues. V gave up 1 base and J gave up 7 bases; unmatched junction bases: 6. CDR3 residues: CASGLASGQGQPQHF. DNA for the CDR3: TGTGCTAGTGGTTTGGCCTCCGGACAGGGCCAGCCCCAGCATTTT.

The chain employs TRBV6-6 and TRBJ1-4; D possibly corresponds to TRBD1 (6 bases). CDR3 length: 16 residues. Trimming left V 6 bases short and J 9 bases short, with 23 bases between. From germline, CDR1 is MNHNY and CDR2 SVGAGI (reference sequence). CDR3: CASRLTGPLGEQKLFF. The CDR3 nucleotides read TGTGCCAGCAGACTAACAGGGCCGTTGGGGGAACAAAAACTGTTTTTT.

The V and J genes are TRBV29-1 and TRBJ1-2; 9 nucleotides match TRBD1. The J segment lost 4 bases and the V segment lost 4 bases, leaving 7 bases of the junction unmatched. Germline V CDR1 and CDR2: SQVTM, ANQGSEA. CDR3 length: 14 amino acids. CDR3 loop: CSVARQGDVYGYTF. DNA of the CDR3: TGCAGCGTTGCAAGACAGGGGGACGTCTATGGCTACACCTTC.

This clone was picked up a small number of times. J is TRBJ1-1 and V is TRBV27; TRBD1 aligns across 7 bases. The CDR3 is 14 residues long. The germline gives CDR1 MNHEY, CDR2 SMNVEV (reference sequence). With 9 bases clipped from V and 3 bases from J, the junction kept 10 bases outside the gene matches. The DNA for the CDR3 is TGTGCCAGTCAGAGGGGGCGCGGGGACACTGAAGCTTTCTTT. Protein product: CASQRGRGDTEAFF.

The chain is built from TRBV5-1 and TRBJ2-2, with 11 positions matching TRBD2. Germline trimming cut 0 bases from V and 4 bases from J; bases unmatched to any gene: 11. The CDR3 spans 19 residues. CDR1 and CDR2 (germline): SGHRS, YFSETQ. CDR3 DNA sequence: TGCGCCAGCAGCTTGGAACTAGCGGGGGCCCGGCGGAGCACCGGGGAGCTGTTTTTT. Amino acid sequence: CASSLELAGARRSTGELFF. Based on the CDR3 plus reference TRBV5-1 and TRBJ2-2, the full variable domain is KAGVTQTPRYLIKTRGQQVTLSCSPISGHRSVSWYQQTPGQGLQFLFEYFSETQRNKGNFPGRFSGRQFSNSRSEMNVSTLELGDSALYLCASSLELAGARRSTGELFFGEGSRLTVL.

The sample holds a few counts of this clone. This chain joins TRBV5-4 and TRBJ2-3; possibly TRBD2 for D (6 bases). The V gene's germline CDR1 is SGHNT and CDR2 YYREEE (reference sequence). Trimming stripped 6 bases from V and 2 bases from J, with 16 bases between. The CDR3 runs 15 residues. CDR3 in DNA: TGTGCCAGCACCTCAAGACTAGAGATCACAGATACGCAGTATTTT. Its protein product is CASTSRLEITDTQYF.